These 10 T cell receptor beta chains came from one sample sequenced in a study of cytomegalovirus exposure and HLA in healthy donors. PCR employed 60 Vbeta and 13 Jbeta primers. Sequencing was performed with immunoSEQ multiplex PCR; in TCRdb, only in-frame clones are kept and a portion is missing. The table has roughly 80,000 clones, approximately 88% seen once. Sequencing was done on a sample of PBMCs. The source of these receptors is a woman aged 45-59 years in good health and CMV-seronegative.

The chain couples TRBV28 to TRBJ2-1; possible D gene TRBD2, 5 bases. Germline assignment: CDR1 MDHEN and CDR2 SYDVKM. Between the trimmed V and J ends, which lost 4 bases and 8 bases, there was a span of 21 bases. The CDR3 runs to 16 residues. This CDR3 is CASSSYLVAQRDEQFF. The CDR3 coding sequence is TGTGCCAGCAGTTCCTACCTAGTTGCGCAGAGGGATGAGCAGTTCTTC.

This chain links TRBV28 with TRBJ2-7; 7 bases map to TRBD1. CDR1 is MDHEN and CDR2 is SYDVKM in the germline V gene. This CDR3 region has 13 residues. Trimming took 5 bases from V and 5 from J; bases not matched to a gene: 6. The CDR3, as DNA: TGTGCCAGCAGTCCCCACAGGGGCGACGAGCAGTACTTC. This encodes CASSPHRGDEQYF.

This clone was seen only a few times. The J gene is TRBJ1-5, the V gene TRBV27, with D hard to call. Germline V gives CDR1 MNHEY, CDR2 SMNVEV (reference sequence). This CDR3 is built from 15 residues. Trimming took 6 bases from V and 2 from J, leaving 14 bases between them. The CDR3: CASSLLGGRNQPQHF. CDR3 in DNA: TGTGCCAGCAGCCTCTTGGGAGGCCGCAATCAGCCCCAGCATTTT.

The rearrangement links TRBV5-6 to TRBJ1-1; TRBD1 might be the D (5 bases). The CDR3 spans 15 residues. Trimming pared 5 bases from V and 10 bases from J, leaving 24 bases between. Germline loops: CDR1 SGHDT, CDR2 YYEEEE. The CDR3 is CASSSWRTKFGGAFF. DNA for the CDR3: TGTGCCAGCAGTTCCTGGAGAACAAAGTTCGGGGGAGCTTTCTTT.

The chain carries TRBV5-1 and TRBJ2-7; TRBD1 matches at 8 bases. Germline CDR1 reads SGHRS; CDR2 reads YFSETQ. The CDR3 is 17 residues long. V was pared by 5 bases and J by 1 base, with 14 bases of the junction left unmatched. CDR3 coding DNA: TGCGCCAGCAGTTATCCTCGGCAGGGGGCAGGGTCCTACGAGCAGTACTTC. Its protein product is CASSYPRQGAGSYEQYF.

In nucleotides, the CDR3 is TGTGCCAGCAGTGTAACAGCTATCTACAATGAGCAGTTCTTC. It yields the protein CASSVTAIYNEQFF. The chain employs TRBV2 and TRBJ2-1; D unclear. The CDR3 covers 14 residues. Germline V gene lookup returns CDR1 SNHLY and CDR2 FYNNEI. The ends were cut back, 4 bases at V and 3 bases at J, with 10 bases in the middle.

The chain couples TRBV7-2 to TRBJ1-1; TRBD1 agrees at 10 bases. The germline CDR1 and CDR2 sequences are SGHTA and FQGNSA. This CDR3 contains 15 residues. The V and J ends lost 3 bases and 4 bases, in that order; junction bases with no gene match: 5. CDR3 in amino acids: CASSLTGGAGTEAFF. The DNA for the CDR3 is TGTGCCAGCAGCTTGACAGGGGGCGCCGGCACTGAAGCTTTCTTT.

The chain couples TRBV29-1 to TRBJ1-1; D is perhaps TRBD1 (6 bases). Germline CDR1 reads SQVTM; CDR2 reads ANQGSEA. Trimming cost V 4 bases and J 3 bases, with 12 bases left between them. The CDR3 has 13 amino acids. The CDR3 protein is CSVGGGAYTEAFF. The CDR3 coding sequence is TGCAGCGTTGGTGGGGGGGCATACACTGAAGCTTTCTTT.

This chain joins TRBV7-2 and TRBJ1-2; no clear D. Germline CDR1 and CDR2: SGHTA and FQGNSA. Deletions cut 6 bases from V and 2 bases from J, with 13 bases between. The CDR3 has 14 amino acids. The CDR3 bases are TGTGCCAGCAGGGTCTCAACAGAGAACTATGGCTACACCTTC. Amino acid sequence: CASRVSTENYGYTF.

This chain links TRBV27 with TRBJ1-1; perhaps TRBD1 as D (6 bases). V was clipped by 6 bases and J by 0 bases, with 11 bases between them. CDR1 MNHEY and CDR2 SMNVEV come from the germline V gene (reference sequence). This CDR3 spans 14 amino acids. DNA for the CDR3: TGTGCCAGCAGCCACAGGGATTTGAACACTGAAGCTTTCTTT. Translation: CASSHRDLNTEAFF.